The present TCR beta chain was sequenced within a study of blood T cell repertoires in COVID-19. Per the original data handling: Using reference gene primer amplification, nucleated cell counts were estimated. The protocol was immunoSEQ multiplex PCR, while the TCRdb copy is restricted to in-frame clones and leaves out a portion. That table gives V, J and clone size, and the DNA gave D and trimming. The sample lists 250,000 to 350,000 clones; roughly 86% were seen once. V was pared by 6 bases and J by 3 bases, with 9 bases between. CDR3 length: 11 amino acids. The germline gives CDR1 SQVTM, CDR2 ANQGSEA. This clone was observed a few times.

The TCR originated in a woman in her twenties or thirties with COVID-19, enrolled during active disease. Sample: peripheral blood. This rearrangement joins TRBV29-1 to TRBJ2-7, with D tentatively TRBD2 (5 bases). CDR3 amino acids: CSVGDVYEQYF. The CDR3 bases are TGCAGCGTCGGGGATGTCTACGAGCAGTACTTC.